The next 25 T cell receptor beta chains were all read from a single sample in a study of blood T cells in healthy people across ages. The authors ran a second PCR of 7 to 11 cycles using a sample-barcoded 5' primer and a J-beta primer mix. From the 5' RACE reads, TCRdb called clonotypes with MiXCR, one entry per CDR3 protein. The data hold 760,000 or so distinct CDR3 sequences, with roughly 25% observed a single time. The same data also went into a second study, on T cells of mothers and their children.

Sequencing used blood. The receptors were gathered from a boy younger than 18 in good health.

V usage is TRBV28 and J usage is TRBJ2-7; 12 bases line up with TRBD2. V lost 3 bases and J lost 3; bases outside the gene matches: 6. Looked up from germline, CDR1 is MDHEN and CDR2 is SYDVKM. CDR3 size: 16 residues. CDR3 region: CASSFVTSGSSYEQYF. Written as DNA, the CDR3 is TGTGCCAGCAGTTTCGTGACTAGCGGGAGCAGCTACGAGCAGTACTTC.

The rearrangement links TRBV2 to TRBJ1-3; a weak D match, TRBD1 (5 bases). V was cut by 11 bases and J by 4 bases, with 12 bases left in between. This CDR3 is built from 12 residues. Germline values: CDR1 SNHLY, CDR2 FYNNEI. CDR3 sequence reads: CAGRDVGNTIYF. CDR3 DNA: TGTGCCGGCCGGGACGTCGGAAACACCATATATTTT.

The CDR3 reads CASSVRAPNEQFF. DNA of the CDR3: TGCGCCAGCAGCGTAAGAGCCCCGAATGAGCAGTTCTTC. This chain joins TRBV5-1 and TRBJ2-1, with D hard to call. The CDR3 is 13 amino acids. Germline-derived CDR1 and CDR2 are SGHRS and YFSETQ. Trimming removed 4 bases at V and 7 bases at J, with 12 bases between.

This chain links TRBV27 with TRBJ2-3, with 12 positions matching TRBD2. The V segment lost 4 bases and the J segment 2 bases; nucleotides outside the gene matches: 4. The germline CDR1 and CDR2 sequences are MNHEY and SMNVEV (reference sequence). CDR3 size: 16 residues. The CDR3 protein is CASSSGLAGPTDTQYF. CDR3 DNA sequence: TGTGCCAGCAGTTCAGGACTAGCGGGGCCCACAGATACGCAGTATTTT.

The V call is TRBV7-8, the J call TRBJ1-6; 10 nucleotides align to TRBD1. This CDR3 is built from 15 residues. Germline V gene sequence: CDR1 SGHVS, CDR2 FQNEAQ. The junction had 4 bases not matched to a gene; V was cut back by 5 bases and J by 6 bases. The CDR3 DNA sequence: TGTGCCAGCAGCCGGACAGGGGGAATTAATTCACCCCTCCACTTT. It is translated as CASSRTGGINSPLHF.

The rearrangement joins TRBV29-1 to TRBJ2-5; D not certain. The J call may be wrong; the DNA end is better matched by TRBJ2-1. CDR1 and CDR2 from the germline V gene are SQVTM and ANQGSEA. This CDR3 is built from 13 residues. CDR3 DNA: TGCAGCGTTGAACCCCTCACTCGAAATGAGCAGTTCTTC. Protein: CSVEPLTRNEQFF.

The chain has TRBV5-6 and TRBJ1-1; D ambiguous. The CDR3 has 14 residues. Deletions cut 0 bases from V and 0 bases from J, with 6 bases between. Germline assignment: CDR1 SGHDT and CDR2 YYEEEE. CDR3 loop: CASSLAPVNTEAFF. Written as DNA, the CDR3 is TGTGCCAGCAGCTTGGCCCCGGTGAACACTGAAGCTTTCTTT. Supplemented by reference TRBV5-6 and TRBJ1-1, the full variable domain reads DAGVTQSPTHLIKTRGQQVTLRCSPKSGHDTVSWYQQALGQGPQFIFQYYEEEERQRGNFPDRFSGHQFPNYSSELNVNALLLGDSALYLCASSLAPVNTEAFFGQGTRLTVV.

This clonotype was detected a few times. CDR3 amino acids: CASSFDGGEAFF. CDR3 bases: TGTGCCAGCAGCTTCGACGGAGGTGAAGCTTTCTTT. The genes are TRBV11-2 and TRBJ1-1; D unresolved. CDR1 is SGHAT, CDR2 FQNNGV, per germline. The CDR3 runs 12 residues. The germline V and J ends were trimmed by 3 bases and 7 bases, with 9 bases remaining between them.

This clonotype was found a few times. The chain joins TRBV7-9 to TRBJ1-2; weak D call: TRBD1 (5 bases). There are 18 residues in the CDR3. The V end lost 5 bases, the J end lost 1 base, and 23 bases lay between the germline ends. Germline CDR1 SEHNR, CDR2 FQNEAQ (reference sequence). The CDR3 nucleotides read TGTGCCAGCAGCCCGGGAGGGACCTCCCCTATCATTAACTATGGCTACACCTTC. Translation: CASSPGGTSPIINYGYTF.

This clonotype was counted only a few times. The V call is TRBV4-3, the J call TRBJ2-5; D perhaps matches TRBD2 (6 bases). Germline CDR1 LGHNA, CDR2 YSLEER. This CDR3 comprises 14 residues. Trimming took off 0 bases at V and 7 bases at J, with 12 bases between the two ends. The CDR3 loop is CASSQEGEAGTQYF. The CDR3 bases are TGCGCCAGCAGCCAAGAAGGGGAGGCGGGGACCCAGTACTTC.

This clonotype was seen a handful of times. The CDR3 DNA follows: TGTGCCAGCAGCTTGGCCGGGACTAGCGACGAGCAGTACTTC. Its protein is CASSLAGTSDEQYF. The chain combines TRBV5-6 with TRBJ2-7; 10 nucleotides align to TRBD2. There are 14 residues in the CDR3. J lost 5 bases, V lost 0 bases, and 2 bases had no gene match. CDR1 is SGHDT, CDR2 YYEEEE, per germline.

This clonotype was seen only a few times. The chain carries TRBV2 and TRBJ2-5; either TRBD1 or TRBD2 may fit D (5 bases each). Germline loops: CDR1 SNHLY, CDR2 FYNNEI. V was shortened by 4 bases and J by 4 bases, with 13 bases between the two germline ends. The CDR3 has 14 amino acids. The CDR3 region is CASSAQLGGETQYF. CDR3 sequence (DNA): TGTGCCAGCAGTGCACAACTTGGGGGAGAGACCCAGTACTTC.

This sequence joins TRBV6-5 and TRBJ1-1, with a possible D match to TRBD1 (6 bases). CDR3 length: 15 amino acids. Germline values: CDR1 MNHEY, CDR2 SVGAGI. The ends were cut back, 5 bases at V and 1 base at J, with 14 bases in the middle. CDR3 sequence: CASSRGDIKNTEAFF. The DNA for the CDR3 is TGTGCCAGCAGTCGCGGGGACATAAAGAACACTGAAGCTTTCTTT.

Comment on this clonotype: One junction end disagrees with the germline gene, perhaps due to a read error. This sequence joins TRBV12-3 or TRBV12-4 and TRBJ2-1; D unclear. There are 13 residues in the CDR3. CDR3 sequence: CASTLCSYNEQFF. The CDR3 bases are TGTGCCAGCACCTTATGCTCCTACAATGAACAGTTCTTC.

The V and J genes are TRBV27 and TRBJ2-5, with D perhaps matching TRBD1 or TRBD2 (6 bases each). Matching the DNA end better, TRBJ2-7 makes the J call doubtful. This CDR3 is built from 13 residues. Germline V gives CDR1 MNHEY, CDR2 SMNVEV (reference sequence). CDR3 residues: CASSVRGPHEQYF. CDR3 in DNA: TGTGCCAGCAGTGTCCGGGGGCCCCACGAGCAGTACTTC.

The chain has TRBV6-1 and TRBJ1-1; possible D gene TRBD1, 6 bases. The CDR3 contains 12 residues. Trimming took 11 bases from V and 1 from J, leaving 11 bases between them. In germline, CDR1 is MNHNS, CDR2 SASEGT. Here the CDR3 reads CAGGTPNTEAFF. The CDR3 DNA is TGTGCCGGGGGGACACCGAACACTGAAGCTTTCTTT.

This clonotype was picked up a small number of times. The chain joins TRBV5-6 to TRBJ2-5; TRBD1 matches at 7 bases. The V and J ends lost 5 bases and 4 bases, in that order; junction bases with no gene match: 8. Germline V gene sequence: CDR1 SGHDT, CDR2 YYEEEE. There are 14 residues in the CDR3. This chain's CDR3 is CASSQTGWGETQYF. For the CDR3, the DNA is TGTGCCAGCAGTCAGACAGGGTGGGGAGAGACCCAGTACTTC.

This clonotype appeared a single time. V is TRBV20-1 and J is TRBJ2-5, with 8 bases matching TRBD1. The closer fit of TRBJ2-7 to the DNA end suggests the J call may be wrong. This CDR3 has 22 residues. Germline-derived CDR1 and CDR2 are DFQATT and SNEGSKA (reference sequence). The CDR3 region is CSARDQNPQGASRLPRSYEQYF. The CDR3 DNA sequence: TGCAGTGCTAGAGATCAGAATCCGCAGGGGGCCTCTCGACTCCCCAGAAGCTACGAGCAGTACTTC.

The gene calls are TRBV29-1 and TRBJ1-1, with TRBD1 matching 8 bases. J was trimmed by 1 base and V by 7 bases; bases with no gene match: 5. The CDR3 runs 13 residues. Germline lookup yields CDR1 SQVTM and CDR2 ANQGSEA. The CDR3 reads CSAWGQANTEAFF. CDR3 in DNA: TGCAGCGCCTGGGGACAGGCGAACACTGAAGCTTTCTTT.

This clonotype was observed a few times. The genes are TRBV7-2 and TRBJ2-3; no firm D call. V shed 1 base and J shed 8 bases, with 10 bases lying between them. The CDR3 runs to 13 residues. Per germline, CDR1 SGHTA and CDR2 FQGNSA. The CDR3 sequence is CASSLGKWFTQYF. Written as DNA, the CDR3 is TGTGCCAGCAGCTTAGGGAAGTGGTTTACGCAGTATTTT. Variable domain in full (rest from reference TRBV7-2 and TRBJ2-3): GAGVSQSPSNKVTEKGKDVELRCDPISGHTALYWYRQSLGQGLEFLIYFQGNSAPDKSGLPSDRFSAERTGGSVSTLTIQRTQQEDSAVYLCASSLGKWFTQYFGPGTRLTVL.

V gene TRBV28 combines with J gene TRBJ1-4; possibly TRBD1 for D (5 bases). The germline gives CDR1 MDHEN, CDR2 SYDVKM. V was cut by 5 bases and J by 3 bases, with 10 bases left in between. The CDR3 is 14 residues long. The CDR3 here is CASSRRQPNEKLFF. The CDR3 coding sequence is TGTGCCAGCAGTAGAAGACAGCCTAATGAAAAACTGTTTTTT.

The V gene is TRBV20-1, the J gene TRBJ2-5, with 8 bases aligning to TRBD2. The V segment lost 0 bases and the J segment 4 bases; nucleotides outside the gene matches: 13. The V gene's germline CDR1 is DFQATT and CDR2 SNEGSKA (reference sequence). The CDR3 loop spans 17 amino acids. CDR3 coding DNA: TGCAGTGCTAGAGATGGTAGCGGGAAGCGGGTCCGAGAGACCCAGTACTTC. It yields the protein CSARDGSGKRVRETQYF.

The J gene is TRBJ2-7, the V gene TRBV3-1; D gene unclear. The CDR3 length is 13 residues. The germline V gene encodes CDR1 LGHDT and CDR2 YNNKEL (reference sequence). Between the trimmed V and J ends, which lost 4 bases and 1 base, there was a span of 8 bases. CDR3 amino acids: CASSRLGSYEQYF. The CDR3 region has the DNA TGTGCCAGCAGCCGACTGGGGTCCTACGAGCAGTACTTC.

The chain recombines TRBV28 with TRBJ2-1; possibly TRBD1 for D (6 bases). With the DNA end fitting TRBJ2-7 better, the J assignment may be wrong. Germline V lookup: CDR1 MDHEN, CDR2 SYDVKM. The CDR3 is 13 amino acids. The CDR3 region is CASSLNRVREQYF. CDR3 sequence (DNA): TGTGCCAGCAGCCTCAACAGGGTTCGCGAGCAGTACTTC.

This clonotype turned up a few times. This rearrangement joins TRBV6-2 or TRBV6-3 to TRBJ2-1; 7 bases agree with TRBD2. The CDR3 is made up of 16 amino acids. Germline assignment: CDR1 MNHEY and CDR2 SVGEGT. The trim removed 8 bases at V and 5 bases at J, leaving 15 bases unmatched. CDR3 sequence (DNA): TGTGCCAGCTGCAGTGGTAGTGAGACTAGCAACAATGAGCAGTTCTTC. This codes for CASCSGSETSNNEQFF.